The clone carrying this T cell receptor beta chain was seen at least ten times. Its cognate antigen is unknown. The data were produced by immunoSEQ multiplex PCR, yet TCRdb's version contains in-frame clones alone and is incomplete. Listed for the sample are under 35,000 clones, none seen a single time. This entry belongs to a study of T cell clonality in common variable immunodeficiency. General study points: Reportedly, TCR beta sequences from common variable immunodeficiency showed fewer deletions and N-nucleotide insertions.

This receptor was obtained from a person between 18 and 75 years old in good health. The sample taken for sequencing was peripheral blood mononuclear cells.

The CDR3 DNA, read in part, is TGCAGTGCGCCCAGGGGGCGGGATGAAAAA. Translation: CSAPRGRDEK. The whole CDR3 region reads CSAPRGRDEKLFF. The V and J genes are TRBV20-1 and TRBJ1-4; 8 bases line up with TRBD1. Read data end 3 residues before the CDR3 end; the end is taken from the germline J gene. Germline V gene sequence: CDR1 DFQATT, CDR2 SNEGSKA (reference sequence). This CDR3 region has 13 residues. V lost 6 bases to trimming and J lost 6 bases; unmatched junction nucleotides: 6.